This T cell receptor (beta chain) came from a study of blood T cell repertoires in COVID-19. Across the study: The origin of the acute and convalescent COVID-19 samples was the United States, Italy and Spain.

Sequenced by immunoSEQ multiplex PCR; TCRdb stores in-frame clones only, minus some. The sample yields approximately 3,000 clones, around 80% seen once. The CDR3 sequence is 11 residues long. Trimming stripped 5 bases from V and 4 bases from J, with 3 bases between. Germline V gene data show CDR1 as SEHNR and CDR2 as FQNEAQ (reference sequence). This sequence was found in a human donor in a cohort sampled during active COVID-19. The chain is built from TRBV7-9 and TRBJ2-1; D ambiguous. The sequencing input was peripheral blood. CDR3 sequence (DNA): TGTGCCAGCAGCCCTTACAATGAGCAGTTCTTC. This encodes CASSPYNEQFF.